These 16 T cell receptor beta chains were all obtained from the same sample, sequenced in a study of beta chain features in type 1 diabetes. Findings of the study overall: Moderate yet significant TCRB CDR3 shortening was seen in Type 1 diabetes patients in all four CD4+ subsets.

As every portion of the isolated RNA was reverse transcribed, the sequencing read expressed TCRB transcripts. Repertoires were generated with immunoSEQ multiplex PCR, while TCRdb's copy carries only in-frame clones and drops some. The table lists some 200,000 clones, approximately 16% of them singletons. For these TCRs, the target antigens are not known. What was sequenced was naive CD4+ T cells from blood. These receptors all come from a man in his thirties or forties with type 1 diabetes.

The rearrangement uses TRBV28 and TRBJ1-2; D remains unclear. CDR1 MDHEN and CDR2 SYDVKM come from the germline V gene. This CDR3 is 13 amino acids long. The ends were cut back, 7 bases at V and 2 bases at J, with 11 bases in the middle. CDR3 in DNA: TGTGCCAGCATTAACGCCAGGAACTATGGCTACACCTTC. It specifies CASINARNYGYTF.

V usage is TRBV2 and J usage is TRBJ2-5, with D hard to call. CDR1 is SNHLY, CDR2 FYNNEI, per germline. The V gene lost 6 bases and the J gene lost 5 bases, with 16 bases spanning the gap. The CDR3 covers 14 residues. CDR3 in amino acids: CASSLDIPEETQYF. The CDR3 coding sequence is TGTGCCAGCAGCCTAGATATCCCTGAGGAGACCCAGTACTTC.

In DNA, the CDR3 is TGTGCCAGCAGTTTTATGCAGGACGAGCAGTACTTC. Translated, it gives CASSFMQDEQYF. The chain employs TRBV2 and TRBJ2-7; D unclear. The V gene's germline CDR1 is SNHLY and CDR2 FYNNEI. This CDR3 is 12 amino acids long. Trimming cost V 5 bases and J 5 bases, with 10 bases left between them.

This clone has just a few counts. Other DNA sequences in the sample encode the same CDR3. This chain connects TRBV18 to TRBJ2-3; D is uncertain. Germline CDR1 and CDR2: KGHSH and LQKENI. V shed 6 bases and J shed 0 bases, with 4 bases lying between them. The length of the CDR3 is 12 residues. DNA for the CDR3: TGTGCCAGCTCCCCTAGCACAGATACGCAGTATTTT. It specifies CASSPSTDTQYF.

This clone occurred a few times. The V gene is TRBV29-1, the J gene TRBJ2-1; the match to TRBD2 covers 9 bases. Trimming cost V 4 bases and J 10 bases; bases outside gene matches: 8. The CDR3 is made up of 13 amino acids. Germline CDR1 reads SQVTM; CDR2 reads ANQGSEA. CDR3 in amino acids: CSVGTSVGQEQFF. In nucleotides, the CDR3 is TGCAGCGTTGGGACTAGCGTCGGTCAGGAGCAGTTCTTC.

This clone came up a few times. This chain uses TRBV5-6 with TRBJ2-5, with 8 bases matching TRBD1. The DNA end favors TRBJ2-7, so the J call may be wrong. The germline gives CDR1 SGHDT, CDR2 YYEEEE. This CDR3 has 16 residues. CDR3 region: CASSALRTGNSYEQYF. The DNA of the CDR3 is TGTGCCAGCAGCGCTCTAAGGACAGGGAATTCCTACGAGCAGTACTTC.

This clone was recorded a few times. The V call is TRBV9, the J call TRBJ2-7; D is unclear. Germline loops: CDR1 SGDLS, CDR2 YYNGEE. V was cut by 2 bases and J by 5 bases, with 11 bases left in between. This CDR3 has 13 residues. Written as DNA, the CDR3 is TGTGCCAGCAGCGTTAAGATCCTGGACGAGCAGTACTTC. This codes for CASSVKILDEQYF.

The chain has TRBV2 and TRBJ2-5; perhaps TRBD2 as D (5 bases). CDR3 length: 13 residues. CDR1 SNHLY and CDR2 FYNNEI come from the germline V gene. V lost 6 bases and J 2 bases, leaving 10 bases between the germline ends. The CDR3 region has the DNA TGTGCCAGCAGAACTAGTTTACAAGAGACCCAGTACTTC. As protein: CASRTSLQETQYF.

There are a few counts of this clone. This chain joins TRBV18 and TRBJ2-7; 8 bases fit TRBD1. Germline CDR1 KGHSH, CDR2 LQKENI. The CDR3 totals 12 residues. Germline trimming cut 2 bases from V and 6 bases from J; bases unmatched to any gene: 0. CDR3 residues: CASSPDRGEQYF. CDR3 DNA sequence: TGTGCCAGCTCACCAGACAGGGGCGAGCAGTACTTC.

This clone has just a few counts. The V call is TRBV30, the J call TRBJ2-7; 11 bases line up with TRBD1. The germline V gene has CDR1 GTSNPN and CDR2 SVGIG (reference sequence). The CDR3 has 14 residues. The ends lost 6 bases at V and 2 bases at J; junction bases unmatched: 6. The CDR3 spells CACPSGQGAYEQYF. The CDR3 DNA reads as TGTGCCTGCCCCTCGGGACAGGGGGCCTACGAGCAGTACTTC.

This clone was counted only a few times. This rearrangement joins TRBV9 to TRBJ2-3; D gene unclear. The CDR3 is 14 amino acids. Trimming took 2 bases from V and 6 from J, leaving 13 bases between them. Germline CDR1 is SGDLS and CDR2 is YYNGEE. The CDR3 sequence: CASSVTGLADTQYF. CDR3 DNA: TGTGCCAGCAGCGTTACCGGGCTCGCGGATACGCAGTATTTT.

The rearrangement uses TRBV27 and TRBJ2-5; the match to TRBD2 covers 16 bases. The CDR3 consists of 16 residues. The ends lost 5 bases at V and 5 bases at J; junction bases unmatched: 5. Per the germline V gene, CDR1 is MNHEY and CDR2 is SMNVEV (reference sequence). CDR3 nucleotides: TGTGCCAGCAGTACGGGACTAGCGGGAGGGTGGGAGACCCAGTACTTC. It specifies CASSTGLAGGWETQYF.

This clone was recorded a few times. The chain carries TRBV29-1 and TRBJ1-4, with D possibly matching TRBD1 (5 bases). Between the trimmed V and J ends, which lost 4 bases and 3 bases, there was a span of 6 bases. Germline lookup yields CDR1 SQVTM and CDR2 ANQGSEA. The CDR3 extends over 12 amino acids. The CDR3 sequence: CSVARANEKLFF. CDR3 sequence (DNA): TGCAGCGTTGCCAGGGCTAATGAAAAACTGTTTTTT.

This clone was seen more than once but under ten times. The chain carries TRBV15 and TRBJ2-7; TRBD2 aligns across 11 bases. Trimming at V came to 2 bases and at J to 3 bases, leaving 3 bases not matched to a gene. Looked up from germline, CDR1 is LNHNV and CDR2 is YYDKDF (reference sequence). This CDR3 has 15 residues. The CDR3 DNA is TGTGCCACCAGCAGAATTGGGACTAGCGGCTACGAGCAGTACTTC. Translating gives CATSRIGTSGYEQYF.

The CDR3 bases are TGTGCCAGCAGCCCCGACAGGGGGCGCATAGATACGCAGTATTTT. Translated: CASSPDRGRIDTQYF. The chain has TRBV7-2 and TRBJ2-3; TRBD1 agrees at 10 bases. This CDR3 spans 15 amino acids. CDR1 SGHTA and CDR2 FQGNSA come from the germline V gene. V dropped 5 bases and J dropped 5; count of bases not matched to a gene: 7.

CDR3 in amino acids: CASNPGQPYGYTF. The CDR3 region has the DNA TGTGCCTCCAACCCCGGACAGCCCTATGGCTACACCTTC. The chain recombines TRBV30 with TRBJ1-2; a weak D match, TRBD1 (6 bases). Trimming removed 7 bases at V and 4 bases at J, with 16 bases between. The germline V gene encodes CDR1 GTSNPN and CDR2 SVGIG (reference sequence). The CDR3 is 13 amino acids.